This T cell receptor (beta chain) was identified in a study of graft-versus-host responses after intestinal transplantation. CDR1 and CDR2 (germline): SQVTM, ANQGSEA. With 7 bases removed from V and 2 bases from J, the gap between germline ends came to 15 bases. This CDR3 region has 13 residues. As regards this clone: Its antigen is still unknown.

The protocol was immunoSEQ multiplex PCR, while the TCRdb copy is restricted to in-frame clones and leaves out a portion. The table includes fewer than 150,000 clones, roughly 92% detected once. Sequences were derived from unstimulated CD4+ T cells sorted from spleen or lymph node cells, sampled before intestinal transplant. V and J are TRBV29-1 and TRBJ2-7; a weak D match, TRBD1 (6 bases). This clonotype was obtained from a human donor who received an intestinal transplant. Written as DNA, the CDR3 is TGCAGCGCCTCCGACAGGATGACCTACGAGCAGTACTTC. It yields the protein CSASDRMTYEQYF.